This TCR beta chain was sequenced for a study of blood T cell repertoires in COVID-19. Method: immunoSEQ multiplex PCR; TCRdb's copy keeps in-frame clones and lacks some. Counted here are more than 140,000 clones, about 90% occurring once; the ten biggest clones make up less than 2%. Looked up from germline, CDR1 is MDHEN and CDR2 is SYDVKM. The CDR3 is 13 amino acids. Trimming stripped 6 bases from V and 4 bases from J, with 12 bases between. The sample was peripheral blood. The TCR was taken from a woman aged 55-69 years with acute or convalescent COVID-19. This chain connects TRBV28 to TRBJ1-1; D is ambiguous. CDR3 loop: CASRPPWATEAFF. CDR3 sequence (DNA): TGTGCCAGCAGACCCCCTTGGGCCACTGAAGCTTTCTTT. Complete variable domain (other parts from reference TRBV28 and TRBJ1-1): DVKVTQSSRYLVKRTGEKVFLECVQDMDHENMFWYRQDPGLGLRLIYFSYDVKMKEKGDIPEGYSVSREKKERFSLILESASTNQTSMYLCASRPPWATEAFFGQGTRLTVV.